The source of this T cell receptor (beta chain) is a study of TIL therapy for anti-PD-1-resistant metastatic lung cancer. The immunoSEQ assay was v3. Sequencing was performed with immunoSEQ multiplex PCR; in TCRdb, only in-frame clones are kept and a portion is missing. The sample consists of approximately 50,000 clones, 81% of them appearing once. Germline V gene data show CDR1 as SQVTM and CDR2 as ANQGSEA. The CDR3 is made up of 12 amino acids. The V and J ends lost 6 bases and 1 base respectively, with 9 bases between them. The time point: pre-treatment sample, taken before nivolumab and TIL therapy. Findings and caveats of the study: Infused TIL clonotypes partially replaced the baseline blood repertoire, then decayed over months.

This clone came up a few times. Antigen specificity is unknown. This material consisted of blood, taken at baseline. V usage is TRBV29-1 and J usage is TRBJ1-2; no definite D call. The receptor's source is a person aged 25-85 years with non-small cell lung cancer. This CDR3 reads CSVGRHNYGYTF. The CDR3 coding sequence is TGCAGCGTGGGCAGGCATAACTATGGCTACACCTTC. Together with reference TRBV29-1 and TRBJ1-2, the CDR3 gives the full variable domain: SAVISQKPSRDICQRGTSLTIQCQVDSQVTMMFWYRQQPGQSLTLIATANQGSEATYESGFVIDKFPISRPNLTFSTLTVSNMSPEDSSIYLCSVGRHNYGYTFGSGTRLTVV.